This T cell receptor (beta chain) was sequenced during a study of cytomegalovirus exposure and HLA in healthy donors. Use of 60 Vbeta and 13 Jbeta primers characterized the PCR. Sequencing used immunoSEQ multiplex PCR; TCRdb keeps in-frame clones, though not all of them. The sample includes more than 100,000 clones, 78% seen only once; the top ten take less than 2%. The V end was cut by 0 bases, the J end by 6 bases, with 12 bases between. The CDR3 contains 14 residues. Looked up from germline, CDR1 is MNHNY and CDR2 is SVGAGI (reference sequence). Material for sequencing was PBMCs. This chain uses TRBV6-6 with TRBJ2-7; a possible D gene is TRBD2 (5 bases). The sequence was collected from a woman aged 18-30 years in good health and CMV-seronegative. The CDR3 region is CASSYSGVGFEQYF. The DNA of the CDR3 is TGTGCCAGCAGTTACTCCGGGGTCGGCTTCGAGCAGTACTTC.